This T cell receptor (beta chain) is drawn from a study of blood T cell repertoires in COVID-19. This clone was observed a single time. TCRdb's copy holds only in-frame clones and misses some; the assay was immunoSEQ multiplex PCR. The sample has roughly 92,000 clones, 90% seen once. Germline lookup yields CDR1 SGHVS and CDR2 FNYEAQ. V lost 4 bases and J 7 bases, leaving 8 bases between the germline ends. This CDR3 is built from 13 residues. Material: peripheral blood. V and J are TRBV7-6 and TRBJ1-6; weak D call: TRBD1 (6 bases). This TCR was recovered from a woman older than 75 with active or convalescent COVID-19. The CDR3 protein is CASSSTGNSPLHF. CDR3 bases: TGTGCCAGCAGCTCTACAGGGAATTCACCCCTCCACTTT.